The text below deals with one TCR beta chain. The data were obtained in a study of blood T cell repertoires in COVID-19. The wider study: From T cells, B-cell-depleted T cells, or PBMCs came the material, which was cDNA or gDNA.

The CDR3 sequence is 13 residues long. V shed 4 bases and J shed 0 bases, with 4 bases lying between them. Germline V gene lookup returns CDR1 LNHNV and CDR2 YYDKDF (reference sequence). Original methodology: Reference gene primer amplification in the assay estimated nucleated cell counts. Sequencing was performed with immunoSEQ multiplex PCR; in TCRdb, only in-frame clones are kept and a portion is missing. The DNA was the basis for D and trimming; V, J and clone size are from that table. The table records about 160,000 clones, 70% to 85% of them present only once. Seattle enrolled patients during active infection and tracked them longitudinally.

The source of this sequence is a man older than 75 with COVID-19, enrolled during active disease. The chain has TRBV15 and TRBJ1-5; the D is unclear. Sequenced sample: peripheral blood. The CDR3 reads CATSTNSNQPQHF. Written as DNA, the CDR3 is TGTGCCACCAGCACTAATAGCAATCAGCCCCAGCATTTT.